These T cell receptor beta chains were read from a single sample in a study of PD-1 blockade in classical Hodgkin lymphoma. The repertoire was sequenced with immunoSEQ multiplex PCR; TCRdb's copy has only in-frame clones and lacks some. The sample contains roughly 30,000 clones, 81% of which appear only once. The material was peripheral blood mononuclear cells (PBMCs), obtained before the fourth cycle of nivolumab. The receptor source for this set is a human donor with classical Hodgkin lymphoma. The CDR3 runs from the conserved cysteine through the conserved F or W. The order of the fields is J gene, clone size, V gene, D gene, CDR3 DNA, CDR3 protein. D genes are given only for firm matches. Clone size is shown for a subset of rows, as once, few, many or a class of expanded clone.

TRBJ1-1	NA	TRBV10-3	NA	TGTGCCATCAGTGAGATGGTAAACACTGAAGCTTTCTTT	CAISEMVNTEAFF
TRBJ1-1	medium-sized	TRBV29-1	NA	TGCAGCGTTGGTCCATCAGGGCAGAACACTGAAGCTTTCTTT	CSVGPSGQNTEAFF
TRBJ2-3	once	TRBV5-1	NA	TGCGCCAGCAGCTTGACTAGAATGACAGATACGCAGTATTTT	CASSLTRMTDTQYF
TRBJ1-1	NA	TRBV5-6	TRBD1	TGTGCCAGCAGCTTCGACAGGGCCCCTGAAGCTTTCTTT	CASSFDRAPEAFF
TRBJ2-5	NA	TRBV5-6	NA	TGTGCCAGCAGCTTGGGCCAGGGTGTACAGACCCAGTACTTC	CASSLGQGVQTQYF
TRBJ2-7	once	TRBV18	NA	TGTGCCAGCTCGCAGAGGCGTATAAACGCCCACGAGCAGTACTTC	CASSQRRINAHEQYF
TRBJ2-7	NA	TRBV19	NA	TGTGCCAGTAGTTGGCAGAGGTCCTTGCCTTCCGAGCAGTACTTC	CASSWQRSLPSEQYF
TRBJ2-7	once	TRBV10-3	TRBD2	TGTGCCATCAGTGAGCCCCTCGGACTAGCGGTGACCTACGAGCAGTACTTC	CAISEPLGLAVTYEQYF
TRBJ1-2	NA	TRBV4-2	TRBD1	TGTGCCAGCACCCCAGACAGGGGGAACTATGGCTACACCTTC	CASTPDRGNYGYTF
TRBJ2-3	NA	TRBV6-6	NA	TGTGCCAGCAACTATAACTCAGATACGCAGTATTTT	CASNYNSDTQYF
TRBJ1-1	few	TRBV7-9	NA	TGTGCCAGCAGCCTCACGAACACTGAAGCTTTCTTT	CASSLTNTEAFF
TRBJ1-2	medium-sized	TRBV28	TRBD1	TGTGCCAGCAGTCCCACGACAGGGGGCTATGGCTACACCTTC	CASSPTTGGYGYTF
TRBJ2-1	NA	TRBV6-6	NA	TGTGCCAGCAGTTACTCGGGAGGTCACAATGAGCAGTTCTTC	CASSYSGGHNEQFF
TRBJ2-7	NA	TRBV29-1	TRBD2	TGCAGCGTTGAAGTTGGCCCGACTAGCGGGAGGGACGAGCAGTACTTC	CSVEVGPTSGRDEQYF
TRBJ2-7	NA	TRBV27	TRBD2	TGTGCCAGCAGTTCTAGCGGGTGGGCCTACGAGCAGTACTTC	CASSSSGWAYEQYF
TRBJ1-2	NA	TRBV11-3	NA	TGTGCCAGCAGCTCTCTGACAGGCCTCTATGGCTACACCTTC	CASSSLTGLYGYTF
TRBJ2-7	once	TRBV9	NA	TGTGCCAGCAGCGTATCGTCGGGCCACGAGCAGTACTTC	CASSVSSGHEQYF
TRBJ1-6	NA	TRBV19	NA	TGTGCCAGTAGACTAGACACGAGCTCCTATAATTCACCCCTCCACTTT	CASRLDTSSYNSPLHF
TRBJ2-1	NA	TRBV18	NA	TGTGCCAGCTCACCACTTAGACTCTCTCGAAACAATGAGCAGTTCTTC	CASSPLRLSRNNEQFF
TRBJ1-4	NA	TRBV29-1	NA	TGCAGCGTACAGGTCCGGACTAATGAAAAACTGTTTTTT	CSVQVRTNEKLFF
TRBJ2-3	NA	TRBV5-4	NA	TGTGCCAGCAGCGGGCAGGGTGGCGATACGCAGTATTTT	CASSGQGGDTQYF
TRBJ1-1	once	TRBV9	NA	TGTGCCAGCAGCGAGGGGATTAAGGACACTGAAGCTTTCTTT	CASSEGIKDTEAFF
TRBJ1-1	NA	TRBV5-6	NA	TGTGCCAGCAGCTGGGGACCGGGGGGCACTGAAGCTTTCTTT	CASSWGPGGTEAFF
TRBJ1-1	NA	TRBV18	NA	TGTGCCAGCTCACCACCGGGGGGTCGGAGAACTGAAGCTTTCTTT	CASSPPGGRRTEAFF
TRBJ2-3	NA	TRBV5-1	TRBD1	TGCGCCAGCAGCCGGACAGGGCTTAAGGGGGATACGCAGTATTTT	CASSRTGLKGDTQYF
TRBJ1-3	NA	TRBV4-2	NA	TGTGCCAGCAGCCAAGATCTGCCTTGGGCAGGGAGAGTGGTTAACACCATATATTTT	CASSQDLPWAGRVVNTIYF
TRBJ2-3	NA	TRBV9	TRBD2	TGTGCCAGCAGCGCACCACTAGCGGGAGGGCCGACAGATACGCAGTATTTT	CASSAPLAGGPTDTQYF
TRBJ1-5	few	TRBV6-5	NA	TGTGCCAGCACCGGGGACATCAATCAGCCCCAGCATTTT	CASTGDINQPQHF
TRBJ2-7	NA	TRBV10-3	NA	TGTGCCACCCCGGGGGAGCGGGACAACTCCTACGAGCAGTACTTC	CATPGERDNSYEQYF
TRBJ1-2	NA	TRBV19	NA	TGTGCCAGTAGTACTCTTGTGAGATATGGCTACACCTTC	CASSTLVRYGYTF
TRBJ2-1	NA	TRBV5-4	NA	TGTGCCAGCAGCTACGACTCGTATGAGCAGTTCTTC	CASSYDSYEQFF
TRBJ1-1	NA	TRBV7-9	TRBD1	TGTGCCAGCAGCGACAGGGGGATAGCTTTCTTT	CASSDRGIAFF
TRBJ2-1	NA	TRBV7-9	TRBD2	TGTGCCAGCAGCCCCAGGGGCGGGAGGGCCTACAATGAGCAGTTCTTC	CASSPRGGRAYNEQFF
TRBJ2-6	NA	TRBV4-3	NA	TGCGCCAGCAGCCAGACCGCCCTCTCTGGGGCCAACGTCCTGACTTTC	CASSQTALSGANVLTF
TRBJ1-2	NA	TRBV10-3	NA	TGTGCCATCAATACCGTACTCACAAATGCCTATGGCTACACCTTC	CAINTVLTNAYGYTF
TRBJ2-7	NA	TRBV7-9	TRBD1	TGTGCCAGCAGCTCCGAGGGGACAGGGGGCTACGAGCAGTACTTC	CASSSEGTGGYEQYF